The T cell receptor (beta chain) described here comes from a study of blood T cells in healthy people across ages (dated by TCRdb to about 2015). About the full investigation: In model experiments, roughly one uniquely barcoded TCR beta cDNA molecule per two T cells was captured by template switching. The study measured age-related changes in TCR beta repertoire diversity using deep sequencing normalized with unique cDNA molecular identifiers. The donors were split into four age groups: young (average around 15 years), middle-aged (about 40), aged (more than 55) and long-lived (roughly 88). To avoid experimental bias, donors of different ages were distributed randomly across sequencing lanes. Using the same blood draw, the study looked at two additional independent replicas of 1 million unique cDNA reads for two donors, one aged 18 to 29 and the other aged 80 or older. On the study overall, not on this receptor specifically: Because profiling used bulk unsorted PBMCs, naive and antigen-experienced compartments could not be compared conclusively. The long-lived group showed more naive CD4+ T cells, fewer expanded clones and increased TCR diversity than the aged group, suggesting age selection. Because the CMV infection status of the donors was unknown, age-related changes in expanded clonotypes may potentially have been confounded. Observed TCR beta diversity per million T cells fell roughly linearly with age, and a significant reduction was already apparent by age roughly 40. Estimates of total diversity based on one million sequenced T cells were regarded as lower bounds and as underestimates. The percentage of naive T cells measured by flow cytometry correlated strongly with observed TCR beta diversity.

Library creation used 5' RACE. Sequencing was carried out with an Illumina HiSeq 2500. A second PCR of about 7 to 12 cycles was run with a J-beta primer mix and a sample-barcoded 5' primer. A template-switch 5' adaptor carrying 12 random nucleotides introduced a unique molecular identifier onto each TCR beta cDNA molecule. Each sample yielded at least 3 million CDR3-containing paired-end reads. All of the RNA was converted into first-strand cDNA using the Mint cDNA synthesis kit, with a TRBC-specific oligonucleotide serving as the primer. Following uracil-DNA glycosylase treatment, a first 18-cycle PCR with universal primers M1SS and BC2_uni_R was performed on all cDNA. The paper's processing steps were these. Normalization of each sample was performed by random selection of 1 million high-quality reads, each carrying a distinct molecular identifier. Reads sharing molecular identifiers were discarded rather than binned into consensus sequences. MiTCR, with a Q25 quality threshold and the strictest error-elimination algorithm, was used for CDR3 identification, clonotype clustering and error correction. A nonparametric unseen species model with Euler transformation was used to estimate lower-bound total TCR beta diversity. TCRdb's own reprocessing of the public reads used fastp at Q25 and MiXCR and kept productive beta chains. Each entry is one CDR3 protein sequence, shown with its most common DNA and genes. The V and J calls here are based on TCRdb, not the publication. The sample table records roughly 800,000 distinct CDR3 sequences; 58% of these occur just once. The biggest ten clones account for around 20% of the sample.

A note on this clonotype: No antigen is known for it. No much larger clonotype is one base removed from it; base qualities were not supplied.

The roughly 38 donors, aged about 6 to 100 years, were systemically healthy Caucasian individuals from Russia. Each donor gave approximately 9.4 milliliters of peripheral blood, drawn into EDTA-treated Vacutainer tubes. Ficoll-Paque density-gradient centrifugation was used to isolate PBMCs, with at least 6 million obtained per sample. Total RNA was extracted from PBMCs with Trizol reagent, with at least 5.5 micrograms obtained per sample. The percentages of naive CD45RAhigh/CD27high T cells were determined by flow cytometry on a PBMC aliquot from every donor. Trimming takes 0 bases from V and 0 bases from J, and the germline ends sit 5 bases apart. The CDR3 spans 14 residues, from the cysteine through the phenylalanine. The read is trimmed to its CDR3 DNA, 42 bases read in frame from base 1. CDR1 and CDR2, per the germline V gene, are MNHNS and SASEGT.

Specimen: blood. The chain employs TRBV6-1 and TRBJ1-1; a confident D gene designation cannot be given. The origin of this receptor is a man aged 25 to 40 in good health. The encoded CDR3 is CASSEAAVNTEAFF. The sequenced DNA: TGTGCCAGCAGTGAAGCGGCGGTGAACACTGAAGCTTTCTTT.